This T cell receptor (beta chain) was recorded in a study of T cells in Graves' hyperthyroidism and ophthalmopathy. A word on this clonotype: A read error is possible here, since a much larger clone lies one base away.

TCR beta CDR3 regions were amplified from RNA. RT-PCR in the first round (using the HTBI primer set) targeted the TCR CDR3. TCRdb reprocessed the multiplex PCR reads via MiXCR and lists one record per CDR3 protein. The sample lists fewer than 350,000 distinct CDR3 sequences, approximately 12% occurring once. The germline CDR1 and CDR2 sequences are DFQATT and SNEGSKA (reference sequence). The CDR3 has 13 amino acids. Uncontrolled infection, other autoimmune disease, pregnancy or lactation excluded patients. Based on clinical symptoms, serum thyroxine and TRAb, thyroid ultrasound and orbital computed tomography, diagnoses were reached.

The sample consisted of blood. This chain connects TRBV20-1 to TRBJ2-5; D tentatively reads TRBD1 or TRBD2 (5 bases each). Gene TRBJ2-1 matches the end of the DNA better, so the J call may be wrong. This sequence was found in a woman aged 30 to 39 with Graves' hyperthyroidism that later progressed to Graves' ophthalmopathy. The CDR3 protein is CSARDGTRETQFF. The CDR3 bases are TGCAGTGCTAGAGACGGTACCAGGGAGACCCAGTTCTTC.